This entry concerns a single TCR beta chain. Repertoires were generated with immunoSEQ multiplex PCR, while TCRdb's copy carries only in-frame clones and drops some. This table has 120,000 to 150,000 clones, under 95% appearing once. Germline loops: CDR1 WNHNN, CDR2 SYGVQD (reference sequence). Trimming removed 2 bases from V and 4 bases from J, with 14 bases in between. The CDR3 sequence is 16 residues long. This sample was taken from a study of control samples from healthy donors and cancer patients. The clonotype originates from a young man in good health. The V call is TRBV10-1, the J call TRBJ2-2, with D possibly TRBD2 on 7 matching bases. The specimen sequenced was blood. DNA for the CDR3: TGCGCCAGCAGTGAGGGGGGGGCCCCGAGCACCGGGGAGCTGTTTTTT. Protein product: CASSEGGAPSTGELFF.